The rows below give T cell receptor beta chains drawn from one sample of a study of T cell responses to AZD1222 COVID-19 vaccine. Data came from immunoSEQ multiplex PCR; TCRdb stores just in-frame clones and leaves some out. The sample consists of 130,000 or so clones, less than 95% of them appearing once. Sequencing used peripheral blood, obtained on day 0 of AZD1222 vaccination. Receptors were obtained from an adult in good health. Both conserved end residues are part of each CDR3.

>TRBV27
CASSYLLGTEAFF
>TRBV5-8
CASSLGTDRLTDTQYF
>TRBV6-5
CASSTDRSNQPQHF
>TRBV19
CAVEDEQFF
>TRBV4-1
CASSQHIRTSGNYGYTF
>TRBV4-2
CASSPYGNNQPQHF
>TRBV18
CASSPIPGANYEQYF
>TRBV10-1
CASSVGAAGSTEAFF
>TRBV4-1
CASSQRGPGLAGATDTQYF
>TRBV3-1/TRBV3-2
CASSLGRDARETQYF